This T cell receptor (beta chain) was recorded in a study of shared clonotypes between healthy human individuals. Study in general: The study used three CD4 naive, three CD4 memory, two CD8 naive and one CD8 memory plate per donor.

The CDR3 is 13 residues long. V lost 4 bases and J lost 7; bases outside the gene matches: 1. Germline V lookup: CDR1 MNHEY, CDR2 SVGAGI. Whole-study findings and limits: Only blood underwent sampling, and tissue repertoires likely differ.

About this clone itself: Its antigen is as yet unknown.

Clones were read by immunoSEQ multiplex PCR, and TCRdb kept only the in-frame ones, dropping some. The sample holds about 2 million clones; less than 95% are singletons and the top ten take roughly 1%. CD45RO-negative, CCR7-selected cells formed the naive CD8 fraction, which excluded terminally differentiated effector memory CD45RA+ cells. Sequencing input: naive CD8+ T cells sorted from blood. This receptor was taken from a man younger than 30 in good health. This rearrangement joins TRBV6-5 to TRBJ2-2; 9 bases are a match to TRBD1. In nucleotides, the CDR3 is TGTGCCAGCAGTTGGACAGGGGTCGGGGAGCTGTTTTTT. Translating it yields CASSWTGVGELFF.